Given below is one TCR beta chain in context. What the recovered Cohort 3 donors had was two negative PCRs, clearance, or symptom resolution. In the original processing: Estimation of nucleated cell counts relied on the amplification of reference gene primers. Assay: immunoSEQ multiplex PCR; the TCRdb copy retains only in-frame clones and omits some. V and J calls plus clone size are reproduced from that table; the DNA served to infer D and trimming. The sample records roughly 160,000 clones, 84% being singletons. The data originate from a study of blood T cell repertoires in COVID-19. For the study at large: There were acute and convalescent COVID-19 samples, and they came from the United States, Italy and Spain.

The sequencing sample was made of PBMCs or T cells enriched from blood (not recorded which). This clonotype was obtained from a man aged 45-65 years who had recovered from COVID-19.

The CDR3 sequence is CASSLEVRGWGMNTEAFF. The CDR3 bases are TGCGCCAGCAGCTTGGAGGTTCGGGGTTGGGGAATGAACACTGAAGCTTTCTTT. This chain uses TRBV5-1 with TRBJ1-1; D is undetermined. CDR1 and CDR2 (germline): SGHRS, YFSETQ. Trimming took 0 bases from V and 0 from J, leaving 18 bases between them. This CDR3 has 18 amino acids.